This T cell receptor (beta chain) was captured by sequencing in a study of OX40 agonist ivuxolimab in advanced cancers. For context, the study as a whole: The costimulatory receptor OX40 (CD134) was targeted by ivuxolimab, a fully human IgG2 agonistic monoclonal antibody. Intravenous ivuxolimab was administered to patients every 2 weeks at six dose levels: 0.01, 0.1, 0.3, 1.5, 3 and 10 mg/kg. Of the approximately 53 patients in dose escalation, about 20 had hepatocellular carcinoma, roughly 15 had melanoma, 9 had renal cell carcinoma and 9 had head and neck cancer. A male proportion of roughly 80% and a mean age of approximately 58 years, ranging from roughly 23 to 90, were recorded for the dose-escalation cohort. Prior anti-PD-1, anti-PD-L1 or anti-CTLA-4 therapy was permitted, and approximately 40% of dose-escalation patients had received checkpoint inhibitors. Three dose-escalation patients achieved partial responses, one with hepatocellular carcinoma and two with cutaneous melanoma. Peripheral TCRbeta sequencing was intended to test whether TCR sequence diversity was altered and clonal T-cell expansion was caused by ivuxolimab. The paper reports the monotherapy dose-escalation portion (N of about 51 patients) of the phase I ivuxolimab trial. On the study overall, not on this receptor specifically: The antigen specificity of the peripheral T cells that underwent clonal expansion was not determined. On average, CD8+ T cells showed more expanded clones than CD4+ T cells after ivuxolimab. At doses from 0.1 to 3.0 mg/kg, clonal expansion was seen in both CD4+ and CD8+ blood T cells between baseline and week 6. In the 0.1-3.0 mg/kg groups, partial responders were among the patients with the lowest normalized peripheral clonal expansion, particularly in CD8+ T cells. Low levels of normalized T-cell clonal expansion were also shown by some nonresponding patients.

Patients with a history of autoimmune disease or receiving systemic immunosuppression were excluded from the trial. Peripheral blood for TCR sequencing was collected from all dose cohorts at baseline, on cycle 4 day 1, and on cycle 7 day 1. The samples were taken from a phase I, first-in-human, multicenter, open-label dose-escalation trial of ivuxolimab. The trial enrolled adults with locally advanced or metastatic head and neck squamous cell, hepatocellular, melanoma or renal cell carcinoma. Before TCR sequencing, CD4+ T cells and CD8+ T cells from peripheral blood were sorted into separate populations. The CDR3 sequence holds 14 residues, the cysteine and phenylalanine included. The read is trimmed to its CDR3 DNA, 42 bases read in frame from base 1. For CDR1 and CDR2, the germline V gene lists SNHLY and FYNNEI. V ends up 7 bases short and J 1 base short, with an unmatched junction base count of 4.

Genomic DNA was isolated from the sorted cells so that the TCRbeta CDR3 region could be sequenced. The immunoSEQ Assay was used for sequencing of TCRbeta CDR3 regions. Sourced from immuneACCESS, this table was stored by TCRdb with only in-frame sequences that have V and J called. A share of the clones is absent; for the studies checked, an unresolved V gene accounts for under half, and the remainder has no known explanation. The sample yields 35,000 or so clones; about four fifths were counted once. About a sixth of the sample is taken by the ten largest. Points on this clone: The antigen it recognizes is unknown. Base quality data are lacking; no much larger clone is found one base away.

Here the chain combines TRBV2 and TRBJ2-1; TRBD1 matches 7 bases in the middle. The sequenced sample was CD4+ or CD8+ T cells sorted from blood, obtained in a trial of the OX40 agonist ivuxolimab. This TCR derives from an adult with an advanced solid tumor such as melanoma, head and neck, liver or kidney cancer. This receptor has the CDR3 CASNDRASYNEQFF. The nucleotide sequence is TGTGCCAGCAACGACAGGGCTTCCTACAATGAGCAGTTCTTC.